This entry lists 3 T cell receptor beta chains sequenced from one sample in a study of early T cells in non-severe SARS-CoV-2 infection. TCRdb reprocessed the 5' RACE reads with MiXCR, giving one entry per CDR3 protein. The sample has about 100,000 distinct CDR3 sequences; less than 15% are singletons. Sample: whole blood. Source of these receptors: an adult who was a healthcare worker with PCR-confirmed SARS-CoV-2 infection or an uninfected control (not recorded which).

This clonotype was detected only a few times. The V and J genes are TRBV10-3 and TRBJ1-5, with D perhaps matching TRBD1 (5 bases). The V gene's germline CDR1 is ENHRY and CDR2 SYGVKD. V dropped 5 bases and J dropped 2 bases, with 10 bases sitting between them. The CDR3 has 14 residues. This CDR3 is CAISYQGGNQPQHF. CDR3 DNA: TGTGCCATCAGTTATCAGGGTGGCAATCAGCCCCAGCATTTT.

V and J are TRBV5-8 and TRBJ2-3; D ambiguous. The germline V gene has CDR1 SGHTS and CDR2 YDEGEE. Trimming took off 4 bases at V and 7 bases at J, with 7 bases between the two ends. This CDR3 region has 11 residues. The CDR3 reads CASSAGYTQYF. The DNA of the CDR3 is TGTGCCAGCAGCGCCGGATATACGCAGTATTTT.

CDR3 region: CASSSDRIQAFF. The CDR3 DNA is TGTGCCAGCAGCTCCGACAGGATCCAAGCTTTCTTT. The chain employs TRBV6-2 or TRBV6-3 and TRBJ1-1; D is perhaps TRBD1 (6 bases). Trimming stripped 6 bases from V and 9 bases from J, with 14 bases between. CDR3 length: 12 residues. The germline V gene has CDR1 MNHEY and CDR2 SVGEGT.